The 3 T cell receptor beta chains listed next were all sequenced from one sample in a study of cytomegalovirus exposure and HLA in healthy donors. PCR used 60 Vbeta primers and 13 Jbeta primers. The protocol was immunoSEQ multiplex PCR, while the TCRdb copy is restricted to in-frame clones and leaves out a portion. Its table lists 120,000 to 150,000 clones. The sequencing sample was made of PBMCs. These receptors were obtained from a woman aged 18-29 years in good health and CMV-seronegative.

V gene TRBV19 combines with J gene TRBJ2-3; weak D call: TRBD2 (6 bases). CDR1 and CDR2 (germline): LNHDA, SQIVND (reference sequence). The CDR3 contains 14 residues. V was trimmed by 7 bases and J by 2 bases, leaving 13 bases between them. Here the CDR3 reads CASNRAGYTDTQYF. The CDR3 DNA follows: TGTGCCAGTAATCGGGCGGGATACACAGATACGCAGTATTTT.

The rearrangement joins TRBV5-6 to TRBJ1-5; no clear D. V lost 4 bases to trimming and J lost 2 bases, with 13 bases between them. Germline CDR1 and CDR2: SGHDT and YYEEEE. The CDR3 runs to 15 residues. For the CDR3, the DNA is TGTGCCAGCAGCCCCTCGGGGAGAGGCAATCAGCCCCAGCATTTT. This codes for CASSPSGRGNQPQHF.

This sequence joins TRBV28 and TRBJ2-7; no firm D call. This CDR3 spans 11 amino acids. The V gene lost 5 bases and the J gene lost 3 bases, with 5 bases spanning the gap. The germline gives CDR1 MDHEN, CDR2 SYDVKM. The CDR3 DNA follows: TGTGCCAGCAGTGGGCGCTACGAGCAGTACGTC. It codes for CASSGRYEQYV.